One sample yielded the 15 T cell receptor beta chains listed below, sequenced in a study of cytomegalovirus exposure and HLA in healthy donors. The PCR made use of 60 Vbeta and 13 Jbeta primers. Sequenced by immunoSEQ multiplex PCR; TCRdb stores in-frame clones only, minus some. The sample has 99,000 or so clones, roughly 12% seen once. Material for sequencing was PBMCs. These receptors were collected from a man aged 35-49 years in good health and CMV-seropositive.

V usage is TRBV7-2 and J usage is TRBJ2-2, with TRBD2 matching over 8 bases. The CDR3 runs to 16 residues. Germline V gives CDR1 SGHTA, CDR2 FQGNSA. After removal of 5 bases from V and 0 bases from J, the junction contained 5 bases not matched to a gene. The CDR3 region is CASSLFSGTNTGELFF. CDR3 bases: TGTGCCAGCAGCCTTTTTAGCGGGACGAACACCGGGGAGCTGTTTTTT.

The CDR3 nucleotides read TGTGCCAGTTCTTGGACGGGGAGCTCCTACGAGCAGTACTTC. It yields the protein CASSWTGSSYEQYF. This chain connects TRBV7-9 to TRBJ2-7, with D perhaps TRBD2 (5 bases). V was trimmed by 9 bases and J by 0 bases, leaving 15 bases between them. CDR1 and CDR2 (germline): SEHNR, FQNEAQ (reference sequence). This CDR3 region has 14 residues.

This clone appeared a few times. This rearrangement joins TRBV21-1 to TRBJ2-2; the table's D call of TRBD2 was not tested on the DNA. TRBV21-1 is designated a pseudogene. This CDR3 comprises 15 residues. For the CDR3, the DNA is TGTGCCAGCAGCCAAGGATCGGCGAACACCGGGGAGCTGTTTTTT. It yields the protein CASSQGSANTGELFF.

The rearrangement links TRBV5-4 to TRBJ1-2; D possibly corresponds to TRBD1 (5 bases). Germline V gene data show CDR1 as SGHNT and CDR2 as YYREEE (reference sequence). The CDR3 has 14 residues. V shed 4 bases and J shed 8 bases, with 18 bases lying between them. For the CDR3, the DNA is TGTGCCAGCAGCATCGGAAAGGGGACTGGAGGCTACACCTTC. It encodes CASSIGKGTGGYTF.

This clone appeared a few times. The chain employs TRBV4-3 and TRBJ2-5, with 8 bases matching TRBD1. The CDR3 spans 17 residues. CDR1 and CDR2 from the germline V gene are LGHNA and YSLEER. V was clipped by 6 bases and J by 4 bases; unmatched bases: 16. CDR3 amino acids: CASSPTDRGGSGETQYF. The CDR3 DNA sequence: TGCGCCAGCAGTCCCACAGACAGGGGAGGCAGCGGAGAGACCCAGTACTTC.

This clone was recorded a few times. J is TRBJ1-4 and V is TRBV18; unclear D gene. Germline assignment: CDR1 KGHSH and CDR2 LQKENI. The CDR3 runs to 15 residues. Trimming took 5 bases from V and 0 from J, leaving 10 bases between them. The CDR3 nucleotides are TGTGCCAGCTCAGGCGGGCCGGCAACTAATGAAAAACTGTTTTTT. Translated: CASSGGPATNEKLFF.

This sequence joins TRBV9 and TRBJ1-1; D call uncertain. From germline, CDR1 is SGDLS and CDR2 YYNGEE. V was trimmed by 2 bases and J by 4 bases, leaving 15 bases between them. The CDR3 is 15 residues long. CDR3: CASSVLGSLGTEAFF. CDR3 sequence (DNA): TGTGCCAGCAGCGTCCTGGGCTCCCTGGGCACTGAAGCTTTCTTT.

V gene TRBV10-2 combines with J gene TRBJ2-3; a possible D gene is TRBD1 (6 bases). The length of the CDR3 is 12 residues. Deletions cut 7 bases from V and 2 bases from J, with 7 bases between. The germline V gene has CDR1 WSHSY and CDR2 SAAADI. The CDR3 region has the DNA TGCGCCAGCACAGGGGACACAGATACGCAGTATTTT. Its translation is CASTGDTDTQYF.

This clone was seen a few times. The genes are TRBV6-5 and TRBJ1-1, with a weak D call TRBD1 (6 bases). This CDR3 contains 13 residues. V was cut by 0 bases and J by 7 bases, with 9 bases left in between. Germline V gene lookup returns CDR1 MNHEY and CDR2 SVGAGI. CDR3 DNA: TGTGCCAGCAGTTACTCGGGGACACGTGAAGCTTTCTTT. This encodes CASSYSGTREAFF.

V usage is TRBV6-6 and J usage is TRBJ2-7; 7 positions match TRBD1. The CDR3 sequence is 14 residues long. Losses at the gene ends were 7 bases for V and 0 bases for J; bases not matched to a gene: 6. Germline CDR1 is MNHNY and CDR2 is SVGAGI (reference sequence). The CDR3 nucleotides read TGTGCCAGCACTCTCGACAGGGACTCCTACGAGCAGTACTTC. This codes for CASTLDRDSYEQYF.

This chain's CDR3 is CASSLGGAGVLEQYF. As DNA, the CDR3 is TGTGCCAGCAGTTTGGGCGGTGCGGGAGTTCTCGAGCAGTACTTC. The genes are TRBV27 and TRBJ2-7, with 7 bases that match TRBD2. Losses at the gene ends were 3 bases for V and 6 bases for J; bases not matched to a gene: 11. Germline CDR1 and CDR2: MNHEY and SMNVEV (reference sequence). The CDR3 runs 15 residues.

This clone was counted a few times. The sample holds other DNA sequences that translate to the same CDR3. The rearrangement links TRBV4-1 to TRBJ1-5, with TRBD1 identical over 9 bases. This CDR3 is built from 15 residues. V shed 1 base, J shed 4 bases, and the junction held 2 bases outside the gene matches. Per the germline V gene, CDR1 is MGHRA and CDR2 is YSYEKL. The CDR3 sequence is CASSQGTGDNQPQHF. CDR3 nucleotide sequence: TGCGCCAGCAGCCAAGGGACAGGGGATAATCAGCCCCAGCATTTT.

V is TRBV19 and J is TRBJ2-1, with 9 bases matching TRBD2. V dropped 5 bases and J dropped 4; count of bases not matched to a gene: 3. This CDR3 is built from 14 residues. CDR1 LNHDA and CDR2 SQIVND come from the germline V gene (reference sequence). CDR3 in DNA: TGTGCCAGTAGTCTTAGCGGGAGTTACAATGAGCAGTTCTTC. Translated: CASSLSGSYNEQFF.

This clone was detected only a few times. The chain employs TRBV27 and TRBJ2-7, with 9 bases that match TRBD1. J was trimmed by 4 bases and V by 2 bases; bases with no gene match: 9. CDR1 MNHEY and CDR2 SMNVEV come from the germline V gene (reference sequence). This CDR3 spans 16 amino acids. The CDR3 sequence is CASSLDRDRAVYEQYF. CDR3 sequence (DNA): TGTGCCAGCAGTTTAGACCGGGACAGGGCCGTGTACGAGCAGTACTTC.

Comment on this clone: This specimen includes other DNA sequences encoding the same CDR3. J is TRBJ2-1 and V is TRBV4-1, with 12 bases fitting TRBD2. CDR3 length: 17 amino acids. Germline assignment: CDR1 MGHRA and CDR2 YSYEKL. J gave up 5 bases and V 1 base, and 6 bases lay outside the gene matches. CDR3 protein: CASSQGPASGGDNEQFF. The CDR3 DNA reads as TGCGCCAGCAGCCAAGGGCCGGCTAGCGGGGGGGACAATGAGCAGTTCTTC.